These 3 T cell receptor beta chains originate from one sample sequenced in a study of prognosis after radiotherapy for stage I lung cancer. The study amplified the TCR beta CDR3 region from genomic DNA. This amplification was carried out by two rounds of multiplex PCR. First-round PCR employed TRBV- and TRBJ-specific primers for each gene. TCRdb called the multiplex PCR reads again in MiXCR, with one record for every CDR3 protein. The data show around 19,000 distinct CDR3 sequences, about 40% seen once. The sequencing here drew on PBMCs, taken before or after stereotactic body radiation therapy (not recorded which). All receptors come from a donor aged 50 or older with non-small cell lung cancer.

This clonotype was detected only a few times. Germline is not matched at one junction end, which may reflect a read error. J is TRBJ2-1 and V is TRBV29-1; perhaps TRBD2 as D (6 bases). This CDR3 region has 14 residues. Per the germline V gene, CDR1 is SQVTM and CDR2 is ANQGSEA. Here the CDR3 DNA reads TGCAGCGTGCTCCGGGACTCGGCCTCCAATGAGCAGCTCTTC. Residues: CSVLRDSASNEQLF.

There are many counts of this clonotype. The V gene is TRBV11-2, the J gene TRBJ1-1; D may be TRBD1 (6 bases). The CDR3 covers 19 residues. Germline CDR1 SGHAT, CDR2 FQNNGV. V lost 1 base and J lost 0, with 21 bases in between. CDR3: CASSLGYYQGRGVNTEAFF. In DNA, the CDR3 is TGTGCCAGCAGCTTAGGATATTATCAGGGGCGAGGGGTGAACACTGAAGCTTTCTTT.

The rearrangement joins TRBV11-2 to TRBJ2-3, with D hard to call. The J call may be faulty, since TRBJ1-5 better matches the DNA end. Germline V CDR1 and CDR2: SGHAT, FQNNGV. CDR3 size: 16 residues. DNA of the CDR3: TGTGCCAGCAGCCTAGGGCGGGCGGGAAGCTCAGATACGCAGCATTTT. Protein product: CASSLGRAGSSDTQHF.